The 15 T cell receptor beta chains below come from one sample, sequenced in a study of T-cell memory formation after mild COVID-19. TCRdb independently ran MiXCR on the 5' RACE reads; one entry per CDR3 protein. The table records approximately 260,000 distinct CDR3 sequences, roughly 17% of them present only once. Sequenced input: PBMCs or a T cell subset sorted from them (not recorded which). All receptors derive from a young man who had mild COVID-19 (a few samples of this study predate the infection). Cell type and time point are not known.

This clonotype was counted between two and nine times. Here the CDR3 DNA reads TGCGCCAGCAGCCAAGATTTACCCGGGACAGGGGGAGGGTATGGCTACACCTTC. It is translated as CASSQDLPGTGGGYGYTF. The chain joins TRBV4-3 to TRBJ1-2; 11 nucleotides align to TRBD1. CDR1 is LGHNA, CDR2 YSLEER, per germline. This CDR3 is 18 amino acids long. Trimming took 0 bases from V and 5 from J; bases not matched to a gene: 11.

This rearrangement joins TRBV7-2 to TRBJ1-5; no definite D call. The V gene's germline CDR1 is SGHTA and CDR2 FQGNSA. The CDR3 is 14 residues long. V lost 4 bases and J 5 bases, leaving 12 bases between the germline ends. CDR3 sequence reads: CASSSTALDQPQHF. The CDR3 DNA follows: TGTGCCAGCAGCTCAACAGCTTTGGATCAGCCCCAGCATTTT.

This clonotype showed up just a few times. The gene calls are TRBV7-2 and TRBJ2-5; D unclear. The V gene's germline CDR1 is SGHTA and CDR2 FQGNSA. V lost 5 bases to trimming and J lost 2 bases, with 12 bases between them. The CDR3 is 14 residues long. The CDR3 here is CASSKMGGQETQYF. CDR3 in DNA: TGTGCCAGCAGCAAGATGGGCGGACAAGAGACCCAGTACTTC.

The rearrangement links TRBV20-1 to TRBJ2-7; D possibly corresponds to TRBD1 (6 bases). Germline loops: CDR1 DFQATT, CDR2 SNEGSKA (reference sequence). The germline V and J ends were trimmed by 3 bases and 2 bases, with 8 bases remaining between them. This CDR3 is 12 amino acids long. As DNA, the CDR3 is TGCAGTGCTAGGGACAGACCCTACGAGCAGTACTTC. This encodes CSARDRPYEQYF.

This chain joins TRBV20-1 and TRBJ1-1; perhaps TRBD1 as D (5 bases). This CDR3 has 11 amino acids. Germline V CDR1 and CDR2: DFQATT, SNEGSKA (reference sequence). Trimming cost V 4 bases and J 4 bases, with 7 bases left between them. The CDR3 DNA reads TGCAGTGCTAAAAGGGGCACTGAAGCTTTCTTT. It codes for CSAKRGTEAFF.

The V and J genes are TRBV7-8 and TRBJ1-3; D is undetermined. Germline CDR1 reads SGHVS; CDR2 reads FQNEAQ. V lost 5 bases to trimming and J lost 2 bases, with 13 bases between them. The CDR3 is 15 amino acids. The CDR3 protein is CASSPAGATGNTIYF. DNA for the CDR3: TGTGCCAGCAGCCCCGCGGGAGCTACTGGAAACACCATATATTTT.

This clonotype occurred a few times. The gene calls are TRBV12-3 or TRBV12-4 and TRBJ1-1, with 7 positions matching TRBD1. J gave up 1 base and V 5 bases, and 4 bases lay outside the gene matches. The CDR3 extends over 14 amino acids. The CDR3 here is CASSVWTGNTEAFF. The CDR3 DNA follows: TGTGCCAGCAGTGTCTGGACAGGGAACACTGAAGCTTTCTTT.

This clonotype showed up just a few times. The rearrangement links TRBV11-2 to TRBJ2-2; D may be TRBD1 or TRBD2 (5 bases each). V was trimmed by 1 base and J by 8 bases, leaving 17 bases between them. CDR1 is SGHAT, CDR2 FQNNGV, per germline. The CDR3 length is 16 residues. The DNA of the CDR3 is TGTGCCAGCAGCTTAGCCGGGGCTACTATCCCGGGGGAGCTGTTTTTT. This sequence encodes CASSLAGATIPGELFF. Full variable domain (rest looked up from reference TRBV11-2 and TRBJ2-2): EAGVAQSPRYKIIEKRQSVAFWCNPISGHATLYWYQQILGQGPKLLIQFQNNGVVDDSQLPKDRFSAERLKGVDSTLKIQPAKLEDSAVYLCASSLAGATIPGELFFGEGSRLTVL.

This clonotype occurred a few times. The junction does not match germline at one end; this may be a read error. The rearrangement uses TRBV7-7 and TRBJ2-5, with TRBD1 matching over 8 bases. The CDR3 is 13 amino acids. Germline CDR1 and CDR2: SSHAT and FNYEAQ (reference sequence). The CDR3 reads CASSLTGAETQYF. The DNA for the CDR3 is TGTGCTAGCAGCTTGACAGGGGCAGAGACCCAGTACTTC.

For the CDR3, the DNA is TGTGCCAGCCGGGAGGGGAATTCACCCCTCCACTTT. Translated: CASREGNSPLHF. The rearrangement uses TRBV7-2 and TRBJ1-6; weak D call: TRBD1 (5 bases). Germline lookup yields CDR1 SGHTA and CDR2 FQGNSA. This CDR3 spans 12 amino acids. V was cut by 8 bases and J by 7 bases, with 9 bases left in between.

CDR3 DNA: TGCAGTGCTTACGGGGGCGCCGGGTGGGAGACCCAGTACTTC. This gives the protein CSAYGGAGWETQYF. This chain uses TRBV20-1 with TRBJ2-5; D may match TRBD1 or TRBD2 (6 bases each). The CDR3 length is 14 residues. V lost 5 bases, J lost 5 bases, and 18 bases lay in between. The germline V gene encodes CDR1 DFQATT and CDR2 SNEGSKA (reference sequence).

This clonotype was counted a few times. The chain employs TRBV6-5 and TRBJ2-3; TRBD2 aligns across 12 bases. CDR1 and CDR2 (germline): MNHEY, SVGAGI. After removal of 6 bases from V and 4 bases from J, the junction contained 14 bases not matched to a gene. The CDR3 consists of 18 residues. CDR3 nucleotide sequence: TGTGCCAGCAGACGTCCTGGACTAGCGGGGACCGCAGCAGATACGCAGTATTTT. It is translated as CASRRPGLAGTAADTQYF.

This clonotype was counted many times. This chain connects TRBV19 to TRBJ2-2; 9 nucleotides line up with TRBD2. Trimming took 7 bases from V and 2 from J; bases not matched to a gene: 11. Germline V CDR1 and CDR2: LNHDA, SQIVND (reference sequence). CDR3 length: 17 residues. This chain's CDR3 is CASKSGSGGPNTGELFF. The CDR3, as DNA: TGTGCCAGTAAGAGCGGTAGCGGGGGCCCCAACACCGGGGAGCTGTTTTTT.

This chain connects TRBV11-2 to TRBJ1-2, with D maybe TRBD1 (5 bases). The germline CDR1 and CDR2 sequences are SGHAT and FQNNGV. The CDR3 is 13 amino acids. V lost 1 base, J lost 6 bases, and 9 bases lay in between. The CDR3 sequence is CASSLVTGDGYTF. DNA of the CDR3: TGTGCCAGCAGCTTAGTAACGGGGGATGGCTACACCTTC.

This chain links TRBV29-1 with TRBJ2-1, with 11 bases fitting TRBD2. Trimming cost V 6 bases and J 4 bases; bases outside gene matches: 5. The CDR3 totals 14 residues. The germline V gene encodes CDR1 SQVTM and CDR2 ANQGSEA. The CDR3 region has the DNA TGCAGCGTGGACGCTAGCGGGGGGTACAATGAGCAGTTCTTC. It encodes CSVDASGGYNEQFF.